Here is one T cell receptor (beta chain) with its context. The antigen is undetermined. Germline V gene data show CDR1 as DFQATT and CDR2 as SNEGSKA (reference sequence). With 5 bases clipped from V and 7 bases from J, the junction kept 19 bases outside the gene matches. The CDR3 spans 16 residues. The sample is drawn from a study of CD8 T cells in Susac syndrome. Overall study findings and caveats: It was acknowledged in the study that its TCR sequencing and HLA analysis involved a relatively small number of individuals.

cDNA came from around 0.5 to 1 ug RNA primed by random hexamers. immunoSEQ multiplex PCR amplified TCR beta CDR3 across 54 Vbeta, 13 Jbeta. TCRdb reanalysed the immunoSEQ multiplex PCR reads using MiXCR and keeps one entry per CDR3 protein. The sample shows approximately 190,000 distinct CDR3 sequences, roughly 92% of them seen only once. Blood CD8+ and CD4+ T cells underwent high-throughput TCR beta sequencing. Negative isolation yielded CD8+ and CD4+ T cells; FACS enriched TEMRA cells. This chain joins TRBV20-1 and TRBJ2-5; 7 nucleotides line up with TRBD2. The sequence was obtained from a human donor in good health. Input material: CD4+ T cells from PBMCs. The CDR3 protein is CSAVARGSGRGGTQYF. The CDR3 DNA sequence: TGCAGTGCTGTAGCCCGGGGATCGGGGCGCGGGGGGACCCAGTACTTC.